Presented here are 18 T cell receptor beta chains from one specimen sequenced in a study of blood T cells in healthy people across ages. PCR was performed a second time for about 6 to 12 cycles using a sample-barcoded 5' primer and a J-beta primer mix. TCRdb re-analysed the 5' RACE reads in MiXCR, keeping a single row per CDR3 protein. The sample holds some 560,000 distinct CDR3 sequences, 27% seen once. These data are also associated with another study on T cells of mothers and their children.

Material: blood. The receptors were sampled from a boy aged 2 to 10 in good health.

The chain recombines TRBV5-1 with TRBJ2-1, with a tentative D call TRBD2 (7 bases). The germline V gene encodes CDR1 SGHRS and CDR2 YFSETQ. The CDR3 is 17 residues long. Trimming stripped 7 bases from V and 5 bases from J, with 25 bases between. The CDR3 spells CASSKFSLGGPDNEQFF. In DNA, the CDR3 is TGCGCCAGCTCGAAATTCTCGCTGGGGGGGCCGGACAATGAGCAGTTCTTC.

The chain uses TRBV3-1 and TRBJ2-7; TRBD1 aligns across 10 bases. The V gene end was trimmed by 0 bases and the J gene end by 5 bases; junction bases not matched to a gene: 7. From germline, CDR1 is LGHDT and CDR2 YNNKEL (reference sequence). This CDR3 has 16 amino acids. The DNA of the CDR3 is TGTGCCAGCAGCCAAGATGACCGGGACAGGGGTAACGAGCAGTACTTC. Translating it yields CASSQDDRDRGNEQYF.

The rearrangement joins TRBV5-1 to TRBJ1-2; D possibly corresponds to TRBD1 (5 bases). Germline CDR1 and CDR2: SGHRS and YFSETQ. The CDR3 length is 13 residues. Trimming cost V 4 bases and J 6 bases, with 13 bases left between them. The CDR3 spells CASSRQGQDGYTF. In DNA, the CDR3 is TGCGCCAGCAGCCGCCAGGGTCAGGATGGCTACACCTTC.

The chain couples TRBV20-1 to TRBJ2-1; 7 positions match TRBD1. The CDR3 extends over 14 amino acids. CDR1 DFQATT and CDR2 SNEGSKA come from the germline V gene (reference sequence). As DNA, the CDR3 is TGCAACGCGCATAGACAGGGATTTTACGATGAGCAGTTCTTC. It yields the protein CNAHRQGFYDEQFF.

The table lists this clonotype with a few counts. The V and J genes are TRBV7-3 and TRBJ1-1; 7 positions agree with TRBD1. J was trimmed by 2 bases and V by 5 bases; bases with no gene match: 5. Germline V lookup: CDR1 SGHTA, CDR2 FQGTGA. This CDR3 comprises 14 residues. The CDR3 nucleotides read TGTGCCAGCAGCCGGGGACAGAGTAACACTGAAGCTTTCTTT. Its translation: CASSRGQSNTEAFF. The variable domain in full, completed from reference TRBV7-3 and TRBJ1-1, reads GAGVSQTPSNKVTEKGKYVELRCDPISGHTALYWYRQSLGQGPEFLIYFQGTGAADDSGLPNDRFFAVRPEGSVSTLKIQRTERGDSAVYLCASSRGQSNTEAFFGQGTRLTVV.

At least ten counts were recorded for this clonotype. The chain joins TRBV12-3 or TRBV12-4 to TRBJ1-4, with TRBD1 identical over 7 bases. Trimming at V came to 5 bases and at J to 3 bases, leaving 6 bases not matched to a gene. CDR3 size: 15 residues. The CDR3 loop reads CASSPGQAANEKLFF. The DNA for the CDR3 is TGTGCCAGCAGTCCCGGACAGGCGGCTAATGAAAAACTGTTTTTT.

The chain links TRBV3-1 to TRBJ2-5; 11 positions agree with TRBD2. Germline lookup yields CDR1 LGHDT and CDR2 YNNKEL (reference sequence). The CDR3 consists of 16 residues. V shed 4 bases, J shed 1 base, and the junction held 5 bases outside the gene matches. The CDR3 nucleotides are TGTGCCAGCAGCCGGGGACTAGCGGCCTTCCAAGAGACCCAGTACTTC. Translated, it gives CASSRGLAAFQETQYF.

In its sample, this clonotype was seen a few times. V is TRBV19 and J is TRBJ1-1; no definite D call. The germline gives CDR1 LNHDA, CDR2 SQIVND (reference sequence). The CDR3 spans 13 residues. Trimming took off 7 bases at V and 0 bases at J, with 9 bases between the two ends. CDR3 coding DNA: TGTGCCAGTAACGCGGGCGTGAACACTGAAGCTTTCTTT. This translates into CASNAGVNTEAFF.

This clonotype was counted between two and nine times. The V call is TRBV29-1, the J call TRBJ2-1; TRBD1 agrees at 9 bases. Germline V gives CDR1 SQVTM, CDR2 ANQGSEA. J was trimmed by 1 base and V by 6 bases; bases with no gene match: 7. The CDR3 contains 15 residues. The CDR3 region has the DNA TGCAGCGTCGGGACAGGGATAAGGTCCTACAATGAGCAGTTCTTC. It yields the protein CSVGTGIRSYNEQFF.

This clonotype showed up just a few times. This chain links TRBV6-2 or TRBV6-3 with TRBJ2-1; TRBD2 matches at 12 bases. The CDR3 totals 16 residues. Germline CDR1 and CDR2: MNHEY and SVGEGT. V dropped 6 bases and J dropped 8; count of bases not matched to a gene: 11. The CDR3 DNA follows: TGTGCCAGCAGCCGGATCCTAGCGGGAGGGCCGTATGAGCAGTTCTTC. Translated, it gives CASSRILAGGPYEQFF.

This rearrangement joins TRBV12-3 or TRBV12-4 to TRBJ2-2; TRBD2 matches 7 bases. The CDR3 covers 13 residues. The V and J ends lost 7 bases and 7 bases, in that order; junction bases with no gene match: 6. CDR3 sequence: CASTSGLYGELFF. CDR3 DNA sequence: TGTGCCAGCACCTCGGGACTATACGGGGAGCTGTTTTTT.

This clonotype occurred a few times. The junction and the germline gene differ at one end; a read error may be behind it. This chain uses TRBV4-1 with TRBJ1-1; 7 positions match TRBD1. The CDR3 has 13 amino acids. Germline loops: CDR1 MGHRA, CDR2 YSYEKL. DNA for the CDR3: TGCGCCAGCAGCGAAGAGGGGGCTACTGAAGCTTTCTTT. Protein product: CASSEEGATEAFF.

The chain couples TRBV20-1 to TRBJ1-4; D not certain. Trimming left V 3 bases short and J 5 bases short, with 7 bases between. Looked up from germline, CDR1 is DFQATT and CDR2 is SNEGSKA (reference sequence). The CDR3 length is 12 residues. This CDR3 is CSASNNNEKLFF. Written as DNA, the CDR3 is TGCAGTGCTAGTAATAACAATGAAAAACTGTTTTTT.

This clonotype has a handful of counts. The chain carries TRBV6-5 and TRBJ2-1, with 12 bases fitting TRBD2. The J call may be in error: the DNA end matches TRBJ2-5 better. CDR3 size: 17 residues. The V gene's germline CDR1 is MNHEY and CDR2 SVGAGI. The CDR3 DNA reads as TGTGCCAGCAGTTACTCACCGACTAGCGGGAGTCGGGAGACCCAGTACTTC. Protein: CASSYSPTSGSRETQYF.

The chain joins TRBV20-1 to TRBJ2-6; the D is unclear. This CDR3 region has 17 residues. Trimming cost V 2 bases and J 1 base, with 15 bases left between them. From germline, CDR1 is DFQATT and CDR2 SNEGSKA (reference sequence). The CDR3 DNA reads TGCAGTGCTAGAAATAGGGTCTCAGTATCTGGGGCCAACGTCCTGACTTTC. Translating it yields CSARNRVSVSGANVLTF.

The chain joins TRBV3-1 to TRBJ2-7; no clear D. CDR1 LGHDT and CDR2 YNNKEL come from the germline V gene (reference sequence). Trimming pared 2 bases from V and 3 bases from J, leaving 5 bases between. The CDR3 covers 12 residues. The CDR3 here is CASSQSGYEQYF. DNA of the CDR3: TGTGCCAGCAGCCAATCGGGCTACGAGCAGTACTTC.

In its sample, this clonotype was seen a few times. J is TRBJ2-7 and V is TRBV10-3, with 10 bases aligning to TRBD2. The germline gives CDR1 ENHRY, CDR2 SYGVKD. The CDR3 consists of 19 residues. With 6 bases clipped from V and 2 bases from J, the junction kept 19 bases outside the gene matches. CDR3 nucleotide sequence: TGTGCCATCAGCGAGACCCCCCTCGGAGCGGGGGGGAATACCTACGAGCAGTACTTC. Protein product: CAISETPLGAGGNTYEQYF.

The sample holds one count of this clonotype. V usage is TRBV29-1 and J usage is TRBJ2-2, with TRBD1 identical over 9 bases. The CDR3 runs 16 residues. The junction had 9 bases not matched to a gene; V was cut back by 3 bases and J by 4 bases. Germline V CDR1 and CDR2: SQVTM, ANQGSEA. For the CDR3, the DNA is TGCAGCGTTGAGAGCTCCGGGACAGGGTTCACCGGGGAGCTGTTTTTT. This codes for CSVESSGTGFTGELFF.